The 2 T cell receptor beta chains below were found in one sample sequenced in a study of shared clonotypes between healthy human individuals. TCRdb keeps only in-frame clones here, not all; method: immunoSEQ multiplex PCR. Here the sample spans approximately 1.4 million clones, around 98% being singletons. Sequencing input: naive CD4+ T cells sorted from blood. The sample's subset: CD45RA+ positively selected. Source of these receptors: a man younger than 40 in good health.

The chain recombines TRBV7-9 with TRBJ2-1; 15 bases match TRBD2. Germline V gene data show CDR1 as SEHNR and CDR2 as FQNEAQ (reference sequence). Trimming took 1 base from V and 2 from J; bases not matched to a gene: 6. The CDR3 is made up of 19 amino acids. For the CDR3, the DNA is TGTGCCAGCAGCTTAGTCGGACTAGCGGGAGGGTGGACCTACAATGAGCAGTTCTTC. Amino acids: CASSLVGLAGGWTYNEQFF.

The chain has TRBV6-5 and TRBJ2-1; possibly TRBD2 for D (6 bases). This CDR3 contains 15 residues. V lost 5 bases, J lost 4 bases, and 15 bases lay in between. Germline assignment: CDR1 MNHEY and CDR2 SVGAGI. CDR3 DNA: TGTGCCAGCAGTCAAACGGGGGTGAGGTACAATGAGCAGTTCTTC. Protein product: CASSQTGVRYNEQFF.